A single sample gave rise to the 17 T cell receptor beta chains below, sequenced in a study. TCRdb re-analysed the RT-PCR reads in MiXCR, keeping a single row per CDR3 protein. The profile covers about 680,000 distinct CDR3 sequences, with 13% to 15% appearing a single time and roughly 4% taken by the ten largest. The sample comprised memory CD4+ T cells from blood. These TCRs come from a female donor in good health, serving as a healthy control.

In DNA, the CDR3 is TGCAGTGCTAGAGCGATTAGCGGGGGGGCCAAGGATACGCAGTATTTT. It encodes CSARAISGGAKDTQYF. The chain links TRBV20-1 to TRBJ2-3; 11 nucleotides agree with TRBD2. Germline CDR1 is DFQATT and CDR2 is SNEGSKA (reference sequence). V gave up 1 base and J gave up 6 bases; unmatched junction bases: 9. CDR3 length equals 16 residues.

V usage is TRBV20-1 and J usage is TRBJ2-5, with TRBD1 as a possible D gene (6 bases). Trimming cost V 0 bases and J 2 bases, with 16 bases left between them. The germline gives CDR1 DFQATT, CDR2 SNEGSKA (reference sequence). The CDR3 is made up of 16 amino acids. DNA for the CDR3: TGCAGTGCTAGAGATCTCCTAAGGGGGAAACAAGAGACCCAGTACTTC. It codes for CSARDLLRGKQETQYF.

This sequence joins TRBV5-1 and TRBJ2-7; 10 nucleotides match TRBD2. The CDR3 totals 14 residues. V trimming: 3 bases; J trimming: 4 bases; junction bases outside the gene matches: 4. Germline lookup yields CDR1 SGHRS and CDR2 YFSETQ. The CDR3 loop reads CASSSTSGNYEQYF. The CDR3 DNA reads TGCGCCAGCAGCTCAACTAGCGGGAATTACGAGCAGTACTTC.

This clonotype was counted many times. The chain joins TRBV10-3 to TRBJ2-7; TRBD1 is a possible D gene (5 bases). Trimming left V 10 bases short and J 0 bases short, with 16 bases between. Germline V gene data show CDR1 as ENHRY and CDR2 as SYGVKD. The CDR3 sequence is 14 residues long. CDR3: CATIDSLSSYEQYF. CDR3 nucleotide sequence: TGTGCCACGATAGACAGCTTGAGCTCCTACGAGCAGTACTTC.

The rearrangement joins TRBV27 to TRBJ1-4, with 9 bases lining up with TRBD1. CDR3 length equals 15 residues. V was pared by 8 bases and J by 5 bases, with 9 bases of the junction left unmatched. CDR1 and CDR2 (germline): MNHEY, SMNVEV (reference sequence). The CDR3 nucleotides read TGTGCCAGCCGAAAGTTTACAGGGGGCAATGAAAAACTGTTTTTT. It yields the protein CASRKFTGGNEKLFF.

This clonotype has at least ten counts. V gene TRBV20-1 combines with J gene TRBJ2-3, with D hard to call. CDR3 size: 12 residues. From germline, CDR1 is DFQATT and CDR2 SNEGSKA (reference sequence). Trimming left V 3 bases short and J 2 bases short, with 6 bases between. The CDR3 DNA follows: TGCAGTGCTAGGGAGTACACAGATACGCAGTATTTT. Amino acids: CSAREYTDTQYF.

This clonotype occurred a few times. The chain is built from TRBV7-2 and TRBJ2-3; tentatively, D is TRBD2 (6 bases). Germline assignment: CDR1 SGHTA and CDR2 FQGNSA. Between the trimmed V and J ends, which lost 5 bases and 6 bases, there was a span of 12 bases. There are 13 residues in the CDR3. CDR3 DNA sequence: TGTGCCAGCAGCCTTGGGGGGTACGATACGCAGTATTTT. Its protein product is CASSLGGYDTQYF.

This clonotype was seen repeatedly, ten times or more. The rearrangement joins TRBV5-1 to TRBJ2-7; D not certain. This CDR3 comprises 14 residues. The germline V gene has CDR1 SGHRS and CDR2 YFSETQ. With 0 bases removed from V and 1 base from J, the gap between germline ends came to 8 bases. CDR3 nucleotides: TGCGCCAGCAGCTTGGTATCTAGTTCCTACGAGCAGTACTTC. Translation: CASSLVSSSYEQYF.

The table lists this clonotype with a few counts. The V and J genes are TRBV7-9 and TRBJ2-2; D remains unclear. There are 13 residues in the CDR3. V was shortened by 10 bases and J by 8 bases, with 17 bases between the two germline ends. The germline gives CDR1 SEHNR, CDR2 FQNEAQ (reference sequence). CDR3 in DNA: TGTGCCACCCGAAGTGGGGAACGAGGGGAGCTGTTTTTT. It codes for CATRSGERGELFF. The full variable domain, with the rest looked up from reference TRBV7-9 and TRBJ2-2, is DTGVSQNPRHKITKRGQNVTFRCDPISEHNRLYWYRQTLGQGPEFLTYFQNEAQLEKSRLLSDRFSAERPKGSFSTLEIQRTEQGDSAMYLCATRSGERGELFFGEGSRLTVL.

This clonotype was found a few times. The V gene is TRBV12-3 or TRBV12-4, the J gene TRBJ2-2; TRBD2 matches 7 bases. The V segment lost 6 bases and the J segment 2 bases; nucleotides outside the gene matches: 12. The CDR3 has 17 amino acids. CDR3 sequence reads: CASRLRTRDDNTGELFF. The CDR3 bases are TGTGCCAGCAGGCTAAGGACTAGGGATGACAACACCGGGGAGCTGTTTTTT.

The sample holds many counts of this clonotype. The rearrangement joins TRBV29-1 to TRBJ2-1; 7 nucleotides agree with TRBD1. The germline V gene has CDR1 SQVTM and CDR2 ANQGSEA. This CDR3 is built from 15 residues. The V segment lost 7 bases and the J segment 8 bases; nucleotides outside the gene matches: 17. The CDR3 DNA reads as TGCAGCGGATCAGACCCCACCAAGGGGGCGTATGAGCAGTTCTTC. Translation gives CSGSDPTKGAYEQFF.

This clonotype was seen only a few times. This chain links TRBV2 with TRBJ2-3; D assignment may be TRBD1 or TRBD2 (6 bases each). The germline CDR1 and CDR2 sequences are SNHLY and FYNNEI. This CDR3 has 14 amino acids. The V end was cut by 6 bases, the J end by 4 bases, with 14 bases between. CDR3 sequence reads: CASRGGRGADTQYF. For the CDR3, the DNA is TGTGCCAGCAGGGGGGGCAGGGGAGCAGATACGCAGTATTTT.

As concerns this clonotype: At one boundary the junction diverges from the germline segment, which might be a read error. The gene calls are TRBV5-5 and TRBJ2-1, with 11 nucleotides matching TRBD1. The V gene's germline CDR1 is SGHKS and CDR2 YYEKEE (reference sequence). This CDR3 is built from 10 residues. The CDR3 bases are TGTGCCAGCAGCCGGGACAGGGGGATCTTC. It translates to CASSRDRGIF.

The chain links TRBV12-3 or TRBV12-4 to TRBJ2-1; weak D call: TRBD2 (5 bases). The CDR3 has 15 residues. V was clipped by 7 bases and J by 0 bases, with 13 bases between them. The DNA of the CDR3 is TGTGCCAGCATCCCTTCGAGGGACTCCTACAATGAGCAGTTCTTC. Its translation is CASIPSRDSYNEQFF.

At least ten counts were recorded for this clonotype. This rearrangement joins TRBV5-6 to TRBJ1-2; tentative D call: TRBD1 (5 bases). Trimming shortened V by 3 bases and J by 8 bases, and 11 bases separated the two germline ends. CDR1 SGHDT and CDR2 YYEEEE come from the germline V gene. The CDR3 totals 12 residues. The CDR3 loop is CASSSPGSGYTF. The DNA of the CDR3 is TGTGCCAGCAGCTCTCCAGGGAGCGGCTACACCTTC.

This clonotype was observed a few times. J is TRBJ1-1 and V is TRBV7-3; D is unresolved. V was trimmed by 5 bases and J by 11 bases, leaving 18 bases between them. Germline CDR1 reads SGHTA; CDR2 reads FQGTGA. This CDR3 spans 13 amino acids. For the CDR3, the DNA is TGTGCCAGCAGCCTACACGCGGGCACGAAGGCTTTCTTT. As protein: CASSLHAGTKAFF.

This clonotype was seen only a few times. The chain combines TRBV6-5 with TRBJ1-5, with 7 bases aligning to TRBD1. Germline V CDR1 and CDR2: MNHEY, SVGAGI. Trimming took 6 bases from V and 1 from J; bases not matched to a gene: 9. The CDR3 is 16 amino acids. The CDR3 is CASRPGQAGSNQPQHF. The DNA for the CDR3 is TGTGCCAGCAGACCTGGACAGGCCGGGAGCAATCAGCCCCAGCATTTT.